This entry describes one T cell receptor (beta chain). Method: immunoSEQ multiplex PCR; TCRdb's copy keeps in-frame clones and lacks some. The sample carries nearly 25,000 clones, around 40% recorded once. The data are from a study of graft-versus-host responses after intestinal transplantation. The germline CDR1 and CDR2 sequences are GTSNPN and SVGIG (reference sequence). V dropped 0 bases and J dropped 3 bases, with 6 bases sitting between them. The CDR3 totals 13 residues. The source material was alloreactive CD4+ T cells from a mixed lymphocyte reaction culture, sampled before intestinal transplant. The subset denotes: CFSE-low proliferating T cells sorted from roughly 6-day pre-transplant mixed lymphocyte reaction (GvH or HvG direction). This TCR was recovered from a human patient who received an intestinal transplant. V is TRBV30 and J is TRBJ2-1; no definite D call. CDR3 region: CAWSVQFYNEQFF. The CDR3 nucleotides are TGTGCCTGGAGTGTACAATTCTACAATGAGCAGTTCTTC.